Listed here are 18 T cell receptor beta chains from one sample, sequenced in a study of T cell responses to AZD1222 COVID-19 vaccine (dated by TCRdb to the early 2020s). The library was prepared using the immunoSEQ multiplex PCR assay. TCRdb provides this immuneACCESS table in a form limited to in-frame rearrangements. Some clones are lacking; in checked studies, under half of them reflect an unresolved V gene, and why the rest are absent is not known. In all, the sample holds around 130,000 clones, and roughly 84% of those were seen once. The ten largest account for around 12% of the sample. The meaning of the sample's time point label: baseline before first vaccination. Sequencing was performed on peripheral blood, taken on day 0 of AZD1222 vaccination. The receptor set was obtained from an adult in good health.

The V call is TRBV3-1 (or the pseudogene TRBV3-2), the J call TRBJ2-3; no definite D call. The CDR3 extends over 11 amino acids. V gave up 2 bases and J gave up 8 bases, with 5 bases separating them. Germline V gene sequence: CDR1 LGHDT, CDR2 YNNKEL (reference sequence). This chain's CDR3 is CASSQSVTQYF. CDR3 bases: TGTGCCAGCAGCCAATCGGTTACGCAGTATTTT.

The CDR3 loop is CASSLQGLAGGRSTDTQYF. The CDR3 nucleotides are TGTGCCAGCAGTTTGCAGGGACTAGCGGGGGGACGTAGCACAGATACGCAGTATTTT. V is TRBV28 and J is TRBJ2-3; 15 bases are shared with TRBD2. The junction had 7 bases not matched to a gene; V was cut back by 3 bases and J by 0 bases. Germline CDR1 MDHEN, CDR2 SYDVKM. This CDR3 comprises 19 residues.

V and J are TRBV6-5 and TRBJ1-1; TRBD1 is a possible D gene (6 bases). The germline V gene encodes CDR1 MNHEY and CDR2 SVGAGI. This CDR3 has 14 residues. Trimming removed 6 bases at V and 1 base at J, with 12 bases between. The CDR3 reads CASSFRGGNTEAFF. The CDR3, as DNA: TGTGCCAGCAGCTTCAGGGGAGGGAACACTGAAGCTTTCTTT.

The genes are TRBV13 and TRBJ2-2; D is undetermined. Germline loops: CDR1 PRHDT, CDR2 FYEKMQ (reference sequence). The CDR3 is made up of 12 amino acids. Between the trimmed V and J ends, which lost 0 bases and 12 bases, there was a span of 8 bases. CDR3 sequence reads: CASSLGGLKLFF. The CDR3 nucleotides are TGTGCCAGCAGCTTAGGCGGGTTGAAGCTGTTTTTT.

V is TRBV12-3 or TRBV12-4 and J is TRBJ1-6; no definite D call. Trimming cost V 5 bases and J 13 bases, with 12 bases left between them. The CDR3 has 12 amino acids. CDR3 in amino acids: CASSTGLTPLHF. Here the CDR3 DNA reads TGTGCCAGCAGTACCGGCCTGACCCCCCTCCACTTT.

The chain recombines TRBV15 with TRBJ1-5, with TRBD1 identical over 7 bases. The germline gives CDR1 LNHNV, CDR2 YYDKDF (reference sequence). The CDR3 length is 16 residues. Trimming took 3 bases from V and 3 from J; bases not matched to a gene: 8. This CDR3 is CATSSVGGFNNQPQHF. In DNA form, the CDR3 reads TGTGCCACCAGCAGTGTAGGGGGCTTTAACAATCAGCCCCAGCATTTT.

The gene calls are TRBV7-8 and TRBJ1-5, with a possible D match to TRBD1 (5 bases). With 5 bases removed from V and 6 bases from J, the gap between germline ends came to 20 bases. The CDR3 is 16 residues long. Germline values: CDR1 SGHVS, CDR2 FQNEAQ. The CDR3 DNA sequence: TGTGCCAGCAGCCGTTCCGGTGCCGGGGACGTTCAGCCCCAGCATTTT. It encodes CASSRSGAGDVQPQHF. Full variable domain (outside the CDR3, taken from reference TRBV7-8 and TRBJ1-5): GAGVSQSPRYKVAKRGQDVALRCDPISGHVSLFWYQQALGQGPEFLTYFQNEAQLDKSGLPSDRFFAERPEGSVSTLKIQRTQQEDSAVYLCASSRSGAGDVQPQHFGDGTRLSIL.

This clone occurred once. The rearrangement links TRBV5-1 to TRBJ2-1; 8 bases fit TRBD1. V was pared by 3 bases and J by 2 bases, with 7 bases of the junction left unmatched. The germline CDR1 and CDR2 sequences are SGHRS and YFSETQ. The CDR3 runs 16 residues. CDR3 protein: CASSYTGTGAYNEQFF. The DNA for the CDR3 is TGCGCCAGCAGCTACACCGGGACAGGAGCCTACAATGAGCAGTTCTTC.

V is TRBV7-3 and J is TRBJ2-3; TRBD1 matches at 9 bases. J gave up 6 bases and V 5 bases, and 15 bases lay outside the gene matches. Germline V lookup: CDR1 SGHTA, CDR2 FQGTGA. This CDR3 has 17 residues. The CDR3 coding sequence is TGTGCCAGCAGCGAAAGCCGAGGGGGACAGGGAGTGGATACGCAGTATTTT. Amino acid sequence: CASSESRGGQGVDTQYF.

This chain uses TRBV29-1 with TRBJ2-1; TRBD2 matches at 7 bases. Per the germline V gene, CDR1 is SQVTM and CDR2 is ANQGSEA. The V gene end was trimmed by 2 bases and the J gene end by 0 bases; junction bases not matched to a gene: 13. The CDR3 has 18 amino acids. In DNA, the CDR3 is TGCAGCGTTGAACTATATTCACCCGGGAGGAGCTCCTACAATGAGCAGTTCTTC. Amino acid sequence: CSVELYSPGRSSYNEQFF.

This chain joins TRBV19 and TRBJ2-7; 8 bases line up with TRBD1. This CDR3 spans 15 amino acids. Germline CDR1 reads LNHDA; CDR2 reads SQIVND (reference sequence). J lost 3 bases, V lost 5 bases, and 9 bases had no gene match. The CDR3: CASSSRTGQGYEQYF. The CDR3 DNA sequence: TGTGCCAGTAGTTCCAGGACAGGGCAGGGCTACGAGCAGTACTTC.

The V and J genes are TRBV19 and TRBJ1-4, with D hard to call. This CDR3 spans 12 amino acids. Germline V gives CDR1 LNHDA, CDR2 SQIVND (reference sequence). The germline V and J ends were trimmed by 5 bases and 8 bases, with 9 bases remaining between them. The CDR3 DNA is TGTGCCAGTAGTTTCCAGAGGGAAAAACTGTTTTTT. It yields the protein CASSFQREKLFF.

The chain joins TRBV2 to TRBJ2-7, with a tentative D call TRBD1 (6 bases). This CDR3 spans 16 amino acids. Trimming shortened V by 4 bases and J by 0 bases, and 16 bases separated the two germline ends. The germline gives CDR1 SNHLY, CDR2 FYNNEI. The CDR3 loop reads CASSGSGRGSSYEQYF. The CDR3 DNA follows: TGTGCCAGCAGTGGATCGGGTAGGGGGAGCTCCTACGAGCAGTACTTC.

A few counts support this clone. The genes are TRBV5-6 and TRBJ1-2, with 9 bases matching TRBD1. J gave up 4 bases and V 0 bases, and 1 base lay outside the gene matches. The CDR3 has 14 amino acids. Germline V gene data show CDR1 as SGHDT and CDR2 as YYEEEE. The DNA for the CDR3 is TGTGCCAGCAGCTTGGGGGACAGGGTCTATGGCTACACCTTC. It specifies CASSLGDRVYGYTF.

The chain carries TRBV7-9 and TRBJ1-1, with a weak D call TRBD1 (5 bases). This CDR3 is built from 13 residues. The ends were cut back, 2 bases at V and 5 bases at J, with 9 bases in the middle. The germline gives CDR1 SEHNR, CDR2 FQNEAQ (reference sequence). CDR3 sequence (DNA): TGTGCCAGCAGCTTACAAAGGGGAACTGAAGCTTTCTTT. It codes for CASSLQRGTEAFF.

The V call is TRBV5-1, the J call TRBJ1-1; 8 bases agree with TRBD1. This CDR3 comprises 14 residues. Germline V gene lookup returns CDR1 SGHRS and CDR2 YFSETQ. V shed 3 bases and J 6 bases; nucleotides not matched to a gene: 7. CDR3 amino acids: CASSSGQGSAEAFF. The DNA of the CDR3 is TGCGCCAGCAGCTCCGGACAGGGTAGCGCTGAAGCTTTCTTT.

This chain connects TRBV23-1 to TRBJ2-7, with 9 bases fitting TRBD1. TRBV23-1 is placed among ORFs of uncertain function. Trimming at V came to 4 bases and at J to 2 bases, leaving 6 bases not matched to a gene. The CDR3 contains 15 residues. For the CDR3, the DNA is TGCGCCAGCAGTCGACAACAGGGGGCAACCTACGAGCAGTACTTC. Translating gives CASSRQQGATYEQYF.

The chain recombines TRBV18 with TRBJ1-1; maybe TRBD1 (5 bases). V lost 4 bases, J lost 4 bases, and 16 bases lay in between. This CDR3 is 15 amino acids long. Per the germline V gene, CDR1 is KGHSH and CDR2 is LQKENI. CDR3 protein: CASSLSGWRSTEAFF. In DNA form, the CDR3 reads TGTGCCAGCTCACTTTCAGGGTGGAGGAGCACTGAAGCTTTCTTT.